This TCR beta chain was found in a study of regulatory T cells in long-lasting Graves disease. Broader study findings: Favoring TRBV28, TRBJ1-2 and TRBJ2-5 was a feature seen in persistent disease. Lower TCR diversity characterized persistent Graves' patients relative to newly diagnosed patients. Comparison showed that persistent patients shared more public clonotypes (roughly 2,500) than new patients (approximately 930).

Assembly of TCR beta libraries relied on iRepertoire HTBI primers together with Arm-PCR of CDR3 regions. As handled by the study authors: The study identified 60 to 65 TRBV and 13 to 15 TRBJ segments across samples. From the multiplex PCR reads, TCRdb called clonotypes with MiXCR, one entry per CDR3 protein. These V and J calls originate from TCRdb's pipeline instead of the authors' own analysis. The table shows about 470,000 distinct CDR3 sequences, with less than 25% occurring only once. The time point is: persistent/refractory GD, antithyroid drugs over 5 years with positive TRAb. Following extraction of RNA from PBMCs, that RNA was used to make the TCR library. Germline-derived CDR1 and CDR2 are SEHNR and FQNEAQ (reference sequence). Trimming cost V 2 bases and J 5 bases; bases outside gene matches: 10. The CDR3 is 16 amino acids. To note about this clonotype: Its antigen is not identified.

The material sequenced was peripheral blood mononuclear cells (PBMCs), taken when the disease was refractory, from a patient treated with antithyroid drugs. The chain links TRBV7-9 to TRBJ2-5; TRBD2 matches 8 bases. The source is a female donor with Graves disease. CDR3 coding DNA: TGTGCCAGCAGCTTACCAGCGGGAGTGCGTCGGGAGACCCAGTACTTC. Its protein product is CASSLPAGVRRETQYF. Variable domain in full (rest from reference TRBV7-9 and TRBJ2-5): DTGVSQNPRHKITKRGQNVTFRCDPISEHNRLYWYRQTLGQGPEFLTYFQNEAQLEKSRLLSDRFSAERPKGSFSTLEIQRTEQGDSAMYLCASSLPAGVRRETQYFGPGTRLLVL.